The rows below give T cell receptor beta chains drawn from one sample of a study of OX40 agonist ivuxolimab in advanced cancers. The table came from immunoSEQ multiplex PCR; TCRdb's copy has only in-frame clones and leaves some out. The sample contains more than 60,000 clones, approximately 90% of which appear only once. The sample here was CD4+ or CD8+ T cells sorted from blood, taken in a trial of the OX40 agonist ivuxolimab. These receptors came from an adult with an advanced solid tumor such as melanoma, head and neck, liver or kidney cancer. CDR3s include the opening cysteine and the closing phenylalanine or tryptophan. Fields, in order: J gene, V gene, D gene, clone size, CDR3 DNA, CDR3 protein. The D gene is left open where the match is weak. Where a row states a size, it is once, few, many or the class of an expanded clone; other rows omit it.

J gene: TRBJ1-2; V gene: TRBV18; D gene: .; clone size: .; CDR3 DNA: TGTGCCAGCTCTCGGGACGGAAGCCCTAACTATGGCTACACCTTC; CDR3 protein: CASSRDGSPNYGYTF
J gene: TRBJ1-5; V gene: TRBV19; D gene: TRBD1; clone size: .; CDR3 DNA: TGTGCCACCAACAGGGGGCATAGAAGCAATCAGCCCCAGCATTTT; CDR3 protein: CATNRGHRSNQPQHF
J gene: TRBJ1-5; V gene: TRBV7-9; D gene: TRBD1; clone size: .; CDR3 DNA: TGTGCCAGCAGCTCGGACAGGGCAAATCAGCCCCAGCATTTT; CDR3 protein: CASSSDRANQPQHF
J gene: TRBJ1-2; V gene: TRBV19; D gene: .; clone size: .; CDR3 DNA: TGTGCCAGTAGTCCGGACCCTAGCAACTATGGCTACACCTTC; CDR3 protein: CASSPDPSNYGYTF
J gene: TRBJ2-5; V gene: TRBV5-5; D gene: .; clone size: .; CDR3 DNA: TGTGCCAGCAGAGTGCAAGAGACCCAGTACTTC; CDR3 protein: CASRVQETQYF
J gene: TRBJ2-1; V gene: TRBV6-4; D gene: TRBD1; clone size: .; CDR3 DNA: TGTGCCAGCAGTACCCGGACAGGGAACAATGAGCAGTTCTTC; CDR3 protein: CASSTRTGNNEQFF
J gene: TRBJ1-4; V gene: TRBV18; D gene: .; clone size: once; CDR3 DNA: TGTGCCAGCTCACTACAGGGTCCTAATGAAAAACTGTTTTTT; CDR3 protein: CASSLQGPNEKLFF
J gene: TRBJ1-2; V gene: TRBV5-6; D gene: .; clone size: .; CDR3 DNA: TGTGCCAGCATCGACACAGGGAACTATGGCTACACCTTC; CDR3 protein: CASIDTGNYGYTF
J gene: TRBJ2-3; V gene: TRBV7-2; D gene: .; clone size: .; CDR3 DNA: TGTGCCAGCAGCTTAGAGAGATCTAGCACAGATACGCAGTATTTT; CDR3 protein: CASSLERSSTDTQYF
J gene: TRBJ2-5; V gene: TRBV10-2; D gene: TRBD2; clone size: .; CDR3 DNA: TGCGCCAGCAGTGAGATGGGAGGGAAAGAGACCCAGTACTTC; CDR3 protein: CASSEMGGKETQYF
J gene: TRBJ2-2; V gene: TRBV6-5; D gene: .; clone size: .; CDR3 DNA: TGTGCCACCAGACTAGTGAGGGCCGGGGAGCTGTTTTTT; CDR3 protein: CATRLVRAGELFF
J gene: TRBJ2-1; V gene: TRBV7-9; D gene: TRBD1; clone size: .; CDR3 DNA: TGTGCCAGCAGCTTAGGACAGGGAACCTACAATGAGCAGTTCTTC; CDR3 protein: CASSLGQGTYNEQFF
J gene: TRBJ2-5; V gene: TRBV2; D gene: .; clone size: .; CDR3 DNA: TGTGCCAGCAGTGAAAGGGAGACCCAGTACTTC; CDR3 protein: CASSERETQYF
J gene: TRBJ1-2; V gene: TRBV6-1; D gene: .; clone size: .; CDR3 DNA: TGTGCCAGCAGTGAAGCGAGTCAGGGGATGAACACCTTC; CDR3 protein: CASSEASQGMNTF
J gene: TRBJ1-2; V gene: TRBV6-5; D gene: TRBD1; clone size: .; CDR3 DNA: TGTGCCAGCGAGAAACAGGGGTCCTATGGCTACACCTTC; CDR3 protein: CASEKQGSYGYTF
J gene: TRBJ2-3; V gene: TRBV5-4; D gene: TRBD2; clone size: .; CDR3 DNA: TGTGCCAGCAGCTTTCCCGCGGGGGGCACAGATACGCAGTATTTT; CDR3 protein: CASSFPAGGTDTQYF
J gene: TRBJ1-2; V gene: TRBV7-6; D gene: TRBD1; clone size: .; CDR3 DNA: TGTGCCAGCAGGGGACAGGCCAGACCTATTTATGGCTACACCTTC; CDR3 protein: CASRGQARPIYGYTF
J gene: TRBJ2-5; V gene: TRBV4-1; D gene: .; clone size: .; CDR3 DNA: TGCGCCAGCAGCCAATTAGGGGTGGGGGAGACCCAGTACTTC; CDR3 protein: CASSQLGVGETQYF